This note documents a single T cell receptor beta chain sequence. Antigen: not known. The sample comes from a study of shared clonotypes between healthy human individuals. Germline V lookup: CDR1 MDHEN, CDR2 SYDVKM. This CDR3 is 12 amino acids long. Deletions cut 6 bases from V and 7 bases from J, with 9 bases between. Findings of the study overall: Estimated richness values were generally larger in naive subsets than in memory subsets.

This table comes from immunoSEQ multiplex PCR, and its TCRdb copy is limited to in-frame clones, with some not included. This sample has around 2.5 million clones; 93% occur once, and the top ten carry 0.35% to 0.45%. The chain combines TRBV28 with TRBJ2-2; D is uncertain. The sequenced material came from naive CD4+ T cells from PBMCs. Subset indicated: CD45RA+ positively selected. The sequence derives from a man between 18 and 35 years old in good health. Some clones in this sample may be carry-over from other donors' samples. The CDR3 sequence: CASRRSNGELFF. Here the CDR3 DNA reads TGTGCCAGCAGGAGGTCTAACGGGGAGCTGTTTTTT.